This T cell receptor beta chain was sequenced during a study of blood T cell repertoires in COVID-19. About the research overall: Donors in the United States, Italy and Spain gave samples during acute or convalescent COVID-19. PBMCs, B-cell-depleted T cells, or T cells provided the cDNA or gDNA that made up the material.

As handled by the study authors: How many nucleated cells were present was estimated from reference gene primer amplification. Data came from immunoSEQ multiplex PCR; TCRdb stores just in-frame clones and leaves some out. The V and J calls and clone size come from that table; D and trimming were worked out from the DNA. The repertoire has about 120,000 clones, about 85% of them found once; the top ten carry roughly 27%. J lost 4 bases, V lost 5 bases, and 0 bases had no gene match. Germline CDR1 is SGHTS and CDR2 is YDEGEE. The CDR3 loop spans 14 amino acids. Sequencing input: peripheral blood. The genes are TRBV5-8 and TRBJ2-4; 13 bases agree with TRBD2. This receptor was obtained from a woman over 75 with acute or convalescent COVID-19. DNA of the CDR3: TGTGCCAGCAGACTAGCGGGGGGGAAAAACATTCAGTACTTC. It specifies CASRLAGGKNIQYF.